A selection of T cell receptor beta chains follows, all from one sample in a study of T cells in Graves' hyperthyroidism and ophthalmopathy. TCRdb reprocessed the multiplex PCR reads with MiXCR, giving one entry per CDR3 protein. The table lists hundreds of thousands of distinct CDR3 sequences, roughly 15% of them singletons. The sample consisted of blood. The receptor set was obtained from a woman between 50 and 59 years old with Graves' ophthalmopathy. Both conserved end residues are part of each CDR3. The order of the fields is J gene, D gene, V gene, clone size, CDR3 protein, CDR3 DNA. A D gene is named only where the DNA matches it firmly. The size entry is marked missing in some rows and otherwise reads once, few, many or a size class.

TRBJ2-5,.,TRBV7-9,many,CASSALLGGGTQYF,TGTGCCAGCAGCGCCCTTCTAGGAGGTGGGACCCAGTACTTC
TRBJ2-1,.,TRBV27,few,CASRPFGITERVEFF,TGTGCCAGCAGACCATTTGGTATTACTGAAAGGGTGGAGTTCTTC
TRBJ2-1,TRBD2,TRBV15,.,CATSRTPGTSWNNEQFF,TGTGCCACCAGCAGAACCCCCGGGACTAGCTGGAACAATGAGCAGTTCTTC
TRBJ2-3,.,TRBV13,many,CASSSLQMGWKDRDTDTQYF,TGTGCCAGCAGCTCACTCCAAATGGGGTGGAAGGACAGAGACACAGATACGCAGTATTTT
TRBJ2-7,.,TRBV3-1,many,CASSHFGRGVGEQYF,TGTGCCAGCAGTCACTTCGGCAGGGGAGTTGGAGAGCAGTACTTC
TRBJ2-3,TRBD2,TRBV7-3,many,CASSPSGRTDTQYF,TGTGCCAGCAGCCCTAGCGGGAGGACAGATACGCAGTATTTT
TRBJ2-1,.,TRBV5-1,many,CASSKDTNNEQFF,TGCGCCAGCAGTAAGGACACTAACAATGAGCAGTTCTTC
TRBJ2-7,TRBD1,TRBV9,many,CASSGQGSAYEQYF,TGTGCCAGCAGCGGACAGGGGAGCGCCTACGAGCAGTACTTC
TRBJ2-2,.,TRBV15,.,CATSRSAGSFTAGELFF,TGTGCCACCAGCAGGTCAGCAGGGAGTTTTACGGCCGGGGAGCTGTTTTTT
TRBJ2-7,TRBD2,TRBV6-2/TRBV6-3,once,CASSTRALRTSGSYEQYF,TGTGCCAGCAGTACGAGGGCGCTACGGACTAGCGGGAGCTACGAGCAGTACTTC
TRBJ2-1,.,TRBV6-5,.,CASSYQGYNERFF,TGTGCCAGCAGTTATCAGGGCTACAATGAGCGGTTCTTC
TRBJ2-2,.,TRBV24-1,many,CATSDLGTQTNTGELFF,TGTGCCACCAGTGATTTGGGGACGCAAACGAACACCGGGGAGCTGTTTTTT
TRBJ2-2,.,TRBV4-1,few,CASSLRTWTANTGELFF,TGCGCCAGCAGCCTAAGAACCTGGACAGCGAACACCGGGGAGCTGTTTTTT
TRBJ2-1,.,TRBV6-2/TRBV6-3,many,CASRKSSRAFDNEQFF,TGTGCCAGCAGAAAGTCGAGCAGGGCCTTCGACAATGAGCAGTTCTTC
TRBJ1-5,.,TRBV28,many,CASSPAGLGNQPQHF,TGTGCCAGCAGTCCCGCGGGACTTGGGAATCAGCCCCAGCATTTT
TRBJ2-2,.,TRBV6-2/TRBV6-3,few,CASSYTGTSTGELFF,TGTGCCAGCAGTTACACGGGGACTTCCACCGGGGAGCTGTTTTTT
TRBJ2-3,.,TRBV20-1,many,CSARERITDTQYF,TGCAGTGCTAGAGAACGTATTACAGATACGCAGTATTTT
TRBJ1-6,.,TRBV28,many,CASSLAGWNSPLHF,TGTGCCAGCAGTTTAGCCGGGTGGAATTCACCCCTCCACTTT
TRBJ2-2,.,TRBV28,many,CASSLYGGELFF,TGTGCCAGCAGTTTATACGGCGGGGAGCTGTTTTTT
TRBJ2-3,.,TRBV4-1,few,CASSQVQVPDTQYF,TGCGCCAGCTCCCAAGTGCAGGTTCCAGATACGCAGTATTTT
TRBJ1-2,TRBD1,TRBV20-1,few,CSATTGRNGYTF,TGCAGTGCTACGACAGGGAGGAATGGCTACACCTTC
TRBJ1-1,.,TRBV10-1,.,CASSCGNVTEAFF,TGCGCCAGCAGTTGTGGGAATGTGACTGAAGCTTTCTTT
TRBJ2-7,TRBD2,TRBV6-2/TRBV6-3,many,CATEGGTSGRARHEQYF,TGTGCCACCGAAGGAGGGACTAGCGGGAGGGCCCGCCACGAGCAGTACTTC
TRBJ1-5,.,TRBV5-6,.,CASSRPGHQPQHF,TGTGCCAGCAGCCGTCCAGGGCATCAGCCCCAGCATTTT
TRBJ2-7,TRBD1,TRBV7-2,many,CASRKKPGQGTYEQYF,TGTGCCAGCAGAAAAAAACCGGGACAGGGAACCTACGAGCAGTACTTC
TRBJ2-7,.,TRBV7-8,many,CASLTTATNYEQYF,TGTGCCAGCCTCACGACGGCCACTAATTACGAGCAGTACTTC
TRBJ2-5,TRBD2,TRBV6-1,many,CASAGGQETQYF,TGTGCCAGTGCGGGGGGACAAGAGACCCAGTACTTC
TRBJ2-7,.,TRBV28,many,CASSSRGRAGEQYF,TGTGCCAGCAGTTCCCGCGGAAGGGCGGGCGAGCAGTACTTC
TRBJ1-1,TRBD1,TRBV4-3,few,CASSQRVPGQGARTEAFF,TGCGCCAGCAGCCAGCGAGTCCCGGGACAGGGGGCGCGGACTGAAGCTTTCTTT
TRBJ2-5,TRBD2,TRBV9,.,CATPRGREYQETQYF,TGTGCCACCCCCCGGGGGAGGGAATACCAAGAGACCCAGTACTTC
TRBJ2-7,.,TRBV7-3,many,CASSQEGGNEQYF,TGTGCCAGCAGCCAGGAGGGCGGAAACGAGCAGTACTTC
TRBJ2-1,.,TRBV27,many,CASSPPGTHNEQFF,TGTGCCAGCAGTCCCCCCGGGACCCACAATGAGCAGTTCTTC
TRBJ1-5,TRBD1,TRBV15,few,CATSRATGVGNQPQHF,TGTGCCACCAGCAGAGCTACAGGGGTGGGAAATCAGCCCCAGCATTTT
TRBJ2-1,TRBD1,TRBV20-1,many,CSARDRQGADREQFF,TGCAGTGCTAGAGATCGACAGGGGGCGGATCGTGAGCAGTTCTTC
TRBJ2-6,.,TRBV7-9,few,CASSLIMQGSGANVLTF,TGTGCCAGCAGCTTAATCATGCAGGGGTCTGGGGCCAACGTCCTGACTTTC
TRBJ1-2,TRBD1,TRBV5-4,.,CASSFQGVNYGYTF,TGTGCCAGCAGCTTTCAGGGGGTTAACTATGGCTACACCTTC
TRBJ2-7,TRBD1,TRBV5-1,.,CASSFGTGTNEQYF,TGCGCCAGCAGCTTTGGGACAGGGACCAACGAGCAGTACTTC
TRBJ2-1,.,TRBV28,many,CASRQVSYNEQFF,TGTGCCAGCAGACAGGTGTCCTACAATGAGCAGTTCTTC
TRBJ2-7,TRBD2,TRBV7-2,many,CASSLLAGGVYEQYF,TGTGCCAGCAGCTTATTGGCGGGGGGTGTCTACGAGCAGTACTTC
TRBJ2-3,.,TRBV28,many,CASSFDGNTDTQYF,TGTGCCAGCAGTTTTGATGGCAACACAGATACGCAGTATTTT
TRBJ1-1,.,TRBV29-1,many,CSVMSWGADTEAFF,TGCAGCGTGATGTCTTGGGGGGCAGATACTGAAGCTTTCTTT